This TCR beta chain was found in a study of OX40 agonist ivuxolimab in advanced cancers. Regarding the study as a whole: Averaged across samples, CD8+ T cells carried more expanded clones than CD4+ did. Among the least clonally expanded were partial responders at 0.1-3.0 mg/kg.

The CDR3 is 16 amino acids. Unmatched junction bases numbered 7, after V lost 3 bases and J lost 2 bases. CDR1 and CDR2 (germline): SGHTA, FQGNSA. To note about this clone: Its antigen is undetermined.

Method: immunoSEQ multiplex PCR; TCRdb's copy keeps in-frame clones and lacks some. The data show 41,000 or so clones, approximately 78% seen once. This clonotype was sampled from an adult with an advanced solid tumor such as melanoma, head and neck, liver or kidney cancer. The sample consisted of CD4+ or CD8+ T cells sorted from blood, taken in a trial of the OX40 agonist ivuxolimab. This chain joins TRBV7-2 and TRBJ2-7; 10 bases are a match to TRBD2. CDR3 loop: CASSFSRTSGTYEQYF. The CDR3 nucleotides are TGTGCCAGCAGCTTTTCTAGGACTAGCGGTACCTACGAGCAGTACTTC.